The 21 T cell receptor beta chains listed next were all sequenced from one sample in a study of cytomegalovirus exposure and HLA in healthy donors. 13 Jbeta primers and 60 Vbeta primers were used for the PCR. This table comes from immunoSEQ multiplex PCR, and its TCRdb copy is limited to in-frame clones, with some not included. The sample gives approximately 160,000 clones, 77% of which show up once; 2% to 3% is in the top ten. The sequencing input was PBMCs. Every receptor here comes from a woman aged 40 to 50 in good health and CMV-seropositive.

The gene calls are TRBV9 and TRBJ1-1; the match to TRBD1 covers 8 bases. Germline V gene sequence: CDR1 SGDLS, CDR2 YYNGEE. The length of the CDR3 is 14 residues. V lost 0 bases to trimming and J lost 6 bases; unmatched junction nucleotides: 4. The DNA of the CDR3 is TGTGCCAGCAGCGTAGGTGCAGGGGGCGCTGAAGCTTTCTTT. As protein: CASSVGAGGAEAFF.

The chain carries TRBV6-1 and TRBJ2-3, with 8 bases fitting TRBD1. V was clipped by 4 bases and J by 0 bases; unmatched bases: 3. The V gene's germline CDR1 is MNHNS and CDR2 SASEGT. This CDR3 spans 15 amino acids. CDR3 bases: TGTGCCAGCAGTGCCAGACAGGGGAGCACAGATACGCAGTATTTT. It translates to CASSARQGSTDTQYF.

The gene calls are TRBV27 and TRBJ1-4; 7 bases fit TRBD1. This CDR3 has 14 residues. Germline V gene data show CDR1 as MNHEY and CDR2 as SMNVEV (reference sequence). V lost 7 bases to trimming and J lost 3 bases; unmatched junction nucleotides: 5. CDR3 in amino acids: CASTTGLANEKLFF. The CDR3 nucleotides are TGTGCCAGCACGACAGGGTTAGCTAATGAAAAACTGTTTTTT. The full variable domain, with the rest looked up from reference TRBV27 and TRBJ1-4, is EAQVTQNPRYLITVTGKKLTVTCSQNMNHEYMSWYRQDPGLGLRQIYYSMNVEVTDKGDVPEGYKVSRKEKRNFPLILESPSPNQTSLYFCASTTGLANEKLFFGSGTQLSVL.

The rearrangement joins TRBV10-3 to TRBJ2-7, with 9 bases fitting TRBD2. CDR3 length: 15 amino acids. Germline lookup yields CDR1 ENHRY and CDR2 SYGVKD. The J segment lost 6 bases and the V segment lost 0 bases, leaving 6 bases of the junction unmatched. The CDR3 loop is CAISESWASGTEQYF. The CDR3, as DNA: TGTGCCATCAGTGAGTCTTGGGCTAGCGGGACCGAGCAGTACTTC.

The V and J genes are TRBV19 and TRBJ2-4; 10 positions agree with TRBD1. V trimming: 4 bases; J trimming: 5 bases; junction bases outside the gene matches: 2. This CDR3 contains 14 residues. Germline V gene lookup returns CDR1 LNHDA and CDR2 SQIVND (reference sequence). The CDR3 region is CASSTDRGQNIQYF. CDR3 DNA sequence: TGTGCCAGTAGTACTGACAGGGGGCAAAACATTCAGTACTTC.

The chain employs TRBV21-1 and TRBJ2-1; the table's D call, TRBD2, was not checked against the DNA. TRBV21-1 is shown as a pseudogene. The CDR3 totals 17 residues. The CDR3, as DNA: TGTGCCAGCAGCAAAGGGAGGACGGATCGGGCGGACAATGAGCAGTTCTTC. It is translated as CASSKGRTDRADNEQFF.

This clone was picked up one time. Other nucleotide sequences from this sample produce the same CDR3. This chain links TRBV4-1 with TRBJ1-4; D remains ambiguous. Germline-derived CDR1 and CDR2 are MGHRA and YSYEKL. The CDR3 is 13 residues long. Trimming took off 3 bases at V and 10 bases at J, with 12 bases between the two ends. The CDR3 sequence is CASSQEPRSKLFF. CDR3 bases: TGCGCCAGCAGCCAGGAGCCTAGGTCAAAACTGTTTTTT.

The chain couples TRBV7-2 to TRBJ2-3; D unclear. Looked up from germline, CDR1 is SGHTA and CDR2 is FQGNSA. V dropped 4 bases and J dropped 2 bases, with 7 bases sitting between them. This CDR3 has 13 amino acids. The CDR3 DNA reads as TGTGCCAGCAGCTATAGTGTCACAGATACGCAGTATTTT. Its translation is CASSYSVTDTQYF.

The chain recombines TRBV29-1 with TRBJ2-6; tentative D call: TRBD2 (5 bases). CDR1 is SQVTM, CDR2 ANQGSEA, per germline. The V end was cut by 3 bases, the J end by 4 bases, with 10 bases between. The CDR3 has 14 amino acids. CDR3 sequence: CSVEETNGANVLTF. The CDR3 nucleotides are TGCAGCGTTGAGGAGACTAACGGGGCCAACGTCCTGACTTTC. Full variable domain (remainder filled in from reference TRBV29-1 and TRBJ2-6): SAVISQKPSRDICQRGTSLTIQCQVDSQVTMMFWYRQQPGQSLTLIATANQGSEATYESGFVIDKFPISRPNLTFSTLTVSNMSPEDSSIYLCSVEETNGANVLTFGAGSRLTVL.

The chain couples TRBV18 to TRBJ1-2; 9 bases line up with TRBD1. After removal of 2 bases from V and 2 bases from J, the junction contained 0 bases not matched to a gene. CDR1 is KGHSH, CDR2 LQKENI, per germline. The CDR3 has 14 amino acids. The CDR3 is CASSPTGGNYGYTF. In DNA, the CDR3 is TGTGCCAGCTCACCAACAGGGGGCAACTATGGCTACACCTTC.

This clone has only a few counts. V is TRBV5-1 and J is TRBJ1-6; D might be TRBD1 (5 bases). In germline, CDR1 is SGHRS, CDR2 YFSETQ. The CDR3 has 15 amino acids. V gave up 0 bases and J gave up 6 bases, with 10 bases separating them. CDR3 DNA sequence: TGCGCCAGCAGCTTGGCCTCAGGGATTAATTCACCCCTCCACTTT. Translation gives CASSLASGINSPLHF. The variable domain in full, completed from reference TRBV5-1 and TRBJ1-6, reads KAGVTQTPRYLIKTRGQQVTLSCSPISGHRSVSWYQQTPGQGLQFLFEYFSETQRNKGNFPGRFSGRQFSNSRSEMNVSTLELGDSALYLCASSLASGINSPLHFGNGTRLTVT.

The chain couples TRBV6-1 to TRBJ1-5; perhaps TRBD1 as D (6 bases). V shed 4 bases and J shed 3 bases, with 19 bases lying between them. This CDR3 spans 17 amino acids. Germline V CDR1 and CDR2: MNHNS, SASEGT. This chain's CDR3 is CASSGTAQVLNNQPQHF. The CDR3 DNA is TGTGCCAGCAGTGGGACAGCCCAAGTCCTTAACAATCAGCCCCAGCATTTT.

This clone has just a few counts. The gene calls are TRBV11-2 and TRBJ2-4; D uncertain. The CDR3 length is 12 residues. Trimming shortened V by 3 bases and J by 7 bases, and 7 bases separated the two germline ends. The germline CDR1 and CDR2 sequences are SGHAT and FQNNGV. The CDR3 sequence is CASSLGSNIQYF. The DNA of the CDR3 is TGTGCCAGCAGCTTGGGCAGTAACATTCAGTACTTC.

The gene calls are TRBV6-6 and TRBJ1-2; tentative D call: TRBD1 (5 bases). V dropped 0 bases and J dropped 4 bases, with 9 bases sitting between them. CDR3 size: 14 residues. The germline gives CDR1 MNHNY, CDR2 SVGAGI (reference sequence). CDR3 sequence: CASSYSRGTYGYTF. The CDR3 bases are TGTGCCAGCAGTTACTCGCGGGGGACCTATGGCTACACCTTC.

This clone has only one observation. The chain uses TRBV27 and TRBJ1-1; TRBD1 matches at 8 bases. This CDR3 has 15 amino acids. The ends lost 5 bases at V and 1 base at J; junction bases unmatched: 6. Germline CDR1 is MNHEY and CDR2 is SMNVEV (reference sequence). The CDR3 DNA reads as TGTGCCAGCAGTACAGACAGGGGATGGAACACTGAAGCTTTCTTT. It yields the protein CASSTDRGWNTEAFF.

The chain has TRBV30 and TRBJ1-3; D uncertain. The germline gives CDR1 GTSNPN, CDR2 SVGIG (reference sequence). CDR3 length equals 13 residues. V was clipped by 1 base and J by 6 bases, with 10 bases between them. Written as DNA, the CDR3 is TGTGCCTGGAGTGCCGAACTTTCAAACACCATATATTTT. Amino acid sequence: CAWSAELSNTIYF.

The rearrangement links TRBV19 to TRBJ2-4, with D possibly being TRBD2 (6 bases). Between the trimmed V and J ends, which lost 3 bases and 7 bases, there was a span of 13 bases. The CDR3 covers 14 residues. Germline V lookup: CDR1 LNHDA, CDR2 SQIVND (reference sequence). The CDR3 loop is CASSITGLTNIQYF. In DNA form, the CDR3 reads TGTGCCAGTAGTATTACGGGACTTACGAACATTCAGTACTTC. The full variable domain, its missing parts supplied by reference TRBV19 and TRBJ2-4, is DGGITQSPKYLFRKEGQNVTLSCEQNLNHDAMYWYRQDPGQGLRLIYYSQIVNDFQKGDIAEGYSVSREKKESFPLTVTSAQKNPTAFYLCASSITGLTNIQYFGAGTRLSVL.

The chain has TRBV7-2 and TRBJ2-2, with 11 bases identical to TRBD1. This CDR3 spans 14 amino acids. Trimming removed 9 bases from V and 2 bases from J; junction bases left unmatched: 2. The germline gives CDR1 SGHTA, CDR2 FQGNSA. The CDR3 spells CASRTGGNTGELFF. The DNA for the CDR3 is TGTGCCAGTCGGACAGGGGGCAACACCGGGGAGCTGTTTTTT.

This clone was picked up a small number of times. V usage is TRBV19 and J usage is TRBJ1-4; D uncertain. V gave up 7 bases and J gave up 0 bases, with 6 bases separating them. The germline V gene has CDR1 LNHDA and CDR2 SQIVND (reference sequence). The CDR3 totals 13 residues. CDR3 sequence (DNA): TGTGCCAGTAACAGTGCAACTAATGAAAAACTGTTTTTT. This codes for CASNSATNEKLFF.

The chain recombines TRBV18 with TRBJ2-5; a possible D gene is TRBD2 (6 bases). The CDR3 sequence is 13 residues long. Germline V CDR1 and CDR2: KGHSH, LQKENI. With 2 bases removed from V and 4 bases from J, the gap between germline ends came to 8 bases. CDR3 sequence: CASSPGRRETQYF. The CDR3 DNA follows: TGTGCCAGCTCACCAGGGAGGAGAGAGACCCAGTACTTC.

In DNA, the CDR3 is TGTGCCAGCAGCATTGGACTAGCGGGTGTCACAGATACGCAGTATTTT. This encodes CASSIGLAGVTDTQYF. The rearrangement links TRBV11-3 to TRBJ2-3, with 11 bases lining up with TRBD2. Trimming took 5 bases from V and 2 from J; bases not matched to a gene: 6. The germline CDR1 and CDR2 sequences are SGHNT and YENEEA. The CDR3 contains 16 residues.